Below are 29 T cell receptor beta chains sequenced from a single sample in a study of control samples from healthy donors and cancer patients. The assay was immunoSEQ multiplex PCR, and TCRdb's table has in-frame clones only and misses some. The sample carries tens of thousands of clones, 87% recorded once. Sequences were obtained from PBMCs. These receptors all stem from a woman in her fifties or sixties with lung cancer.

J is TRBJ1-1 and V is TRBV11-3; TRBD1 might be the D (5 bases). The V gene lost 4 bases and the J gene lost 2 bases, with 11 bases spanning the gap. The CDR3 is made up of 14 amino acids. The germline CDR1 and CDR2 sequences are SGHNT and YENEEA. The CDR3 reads CASSSGQGNTEAFF. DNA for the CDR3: TGTGCCAGCAGCTCAGGGCAGGGAAACACTGAAGCTTTCTTT.

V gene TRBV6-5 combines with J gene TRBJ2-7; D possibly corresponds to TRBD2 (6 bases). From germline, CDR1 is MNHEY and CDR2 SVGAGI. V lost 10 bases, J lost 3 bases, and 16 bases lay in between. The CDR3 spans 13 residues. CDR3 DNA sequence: TGTGCCACCGAATCCCCCGGGGGCTACGAGCAGTACTTC. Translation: CATESPGGYEQYF.

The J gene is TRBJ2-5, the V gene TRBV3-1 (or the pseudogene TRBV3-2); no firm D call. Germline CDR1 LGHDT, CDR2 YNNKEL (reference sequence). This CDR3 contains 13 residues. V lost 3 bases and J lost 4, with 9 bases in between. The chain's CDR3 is CASSQASLETQYF. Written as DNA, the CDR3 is TGTGCCAGCAGCCAGGCTAGTTTAGAGACCCAGTACTTC.

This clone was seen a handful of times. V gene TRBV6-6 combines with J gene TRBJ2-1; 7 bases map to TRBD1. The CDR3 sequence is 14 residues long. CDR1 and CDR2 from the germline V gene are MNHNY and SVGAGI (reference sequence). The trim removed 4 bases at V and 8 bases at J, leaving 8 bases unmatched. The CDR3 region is CASSSGRQGYEQFF. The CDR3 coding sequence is TGTGCCAGCAGTTCCGGCAGACAGGGCTATGAGCAGTTCTTC.

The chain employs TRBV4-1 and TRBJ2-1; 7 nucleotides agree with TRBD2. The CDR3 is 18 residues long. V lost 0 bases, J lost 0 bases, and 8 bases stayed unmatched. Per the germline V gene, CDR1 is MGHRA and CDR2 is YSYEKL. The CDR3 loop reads CASSQDRLAVSSYNEQFF. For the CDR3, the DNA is TGCGCCAGCAGCCAAGATCGGCTAGCGGTGAGCTCCTACAATGAGCAGTTCTTC.

CDR3 sequence reads: CASSRGPISGANVLTF. The CDR3 nucleotides read TGTGCCAGCTCCCGAGGACCGATCTCTGGGGCCAACGTCCTGACTTTC. This chain uses TRBV18 with TRBJ2-6; D unclear. Germline V CDR1 and CDR2: KGHSH, LQKENI. This CDR3 contains 16 residues. V was cut by 6 bases and J by 0 bases, with 12 bases left in between.

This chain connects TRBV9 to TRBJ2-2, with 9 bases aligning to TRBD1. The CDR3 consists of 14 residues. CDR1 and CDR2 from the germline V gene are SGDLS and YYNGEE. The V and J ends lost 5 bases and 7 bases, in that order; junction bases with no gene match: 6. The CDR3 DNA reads TGTGCCAGCAGACCGGGACAGGGTAGCGGGGAGCTGTTTTTT. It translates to CASRPGQGSGELFF.

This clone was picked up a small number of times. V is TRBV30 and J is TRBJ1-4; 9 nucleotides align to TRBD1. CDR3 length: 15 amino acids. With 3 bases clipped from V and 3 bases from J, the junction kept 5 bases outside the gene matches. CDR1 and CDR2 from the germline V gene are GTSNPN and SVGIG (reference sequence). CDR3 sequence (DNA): TGTGCCTGGAGAGAGACAGGGGGGTCTAATGAAAAACTGTTTTTT. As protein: CAWRETGGSNEKLFF.

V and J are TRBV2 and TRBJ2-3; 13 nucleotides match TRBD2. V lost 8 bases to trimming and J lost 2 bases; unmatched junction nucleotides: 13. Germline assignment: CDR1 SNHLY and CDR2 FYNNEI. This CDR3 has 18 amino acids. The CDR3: CASGASGTSGTNTDTQYF. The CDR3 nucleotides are TGTGCCAGCGGAGCCTCCGGGACTAGCGGGACTAACACAGATACGCAGTATTTT.

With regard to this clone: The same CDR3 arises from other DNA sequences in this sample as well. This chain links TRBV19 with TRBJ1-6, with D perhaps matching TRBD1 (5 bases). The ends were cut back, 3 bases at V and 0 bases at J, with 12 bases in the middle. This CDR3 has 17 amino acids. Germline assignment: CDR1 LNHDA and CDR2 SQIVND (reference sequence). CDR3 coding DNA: TGTGCCAGTAGTATGCAGGGTCATCTCTCCTATAATTCACCCCTCCACTTT. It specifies CASSMQGHLSYNSPLHF.

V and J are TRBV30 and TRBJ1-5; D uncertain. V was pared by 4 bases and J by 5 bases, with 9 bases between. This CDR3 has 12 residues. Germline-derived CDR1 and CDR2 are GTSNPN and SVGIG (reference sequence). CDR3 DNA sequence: TGTGCCTGGACCTATGGGGATCAGCCCCAGCATTTT. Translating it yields CAWTYGDQPQHF.

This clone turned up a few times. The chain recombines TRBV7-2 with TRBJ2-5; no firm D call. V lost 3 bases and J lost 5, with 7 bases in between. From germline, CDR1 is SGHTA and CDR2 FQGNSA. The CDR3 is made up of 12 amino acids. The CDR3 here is CASSLMGETQYF. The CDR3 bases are TGTGCCAGCAGCTTGATGGGGGAGACCCAGTACTTC.

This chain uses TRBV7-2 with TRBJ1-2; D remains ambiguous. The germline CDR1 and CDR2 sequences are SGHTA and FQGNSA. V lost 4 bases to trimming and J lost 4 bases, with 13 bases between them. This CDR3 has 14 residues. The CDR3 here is CASSSSDPRYGYTF. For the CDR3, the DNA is TGTGCCAGCAGCTCTTCCGATCCCCGCTATGGCTACACCTTC.

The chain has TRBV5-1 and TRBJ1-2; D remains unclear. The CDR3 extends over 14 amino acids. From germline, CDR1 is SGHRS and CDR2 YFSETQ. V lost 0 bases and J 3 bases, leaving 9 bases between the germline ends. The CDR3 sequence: CASSLGRTDYGYTF. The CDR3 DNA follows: TGCGCCAGCAGCTTGGGCAGGACGGACTATGGCTACACCTTC. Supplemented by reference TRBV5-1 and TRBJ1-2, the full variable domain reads KAGVTQTPRYLIKTRGQQVTLSCSPISGHRSVSWYQQTPGQGLQFLFEYFSETQRNKGNFPGRFSGRQFSNSRSEMNVSTLELGDSALYLCASSLGRTDYGYTFGSGTRLTVV.

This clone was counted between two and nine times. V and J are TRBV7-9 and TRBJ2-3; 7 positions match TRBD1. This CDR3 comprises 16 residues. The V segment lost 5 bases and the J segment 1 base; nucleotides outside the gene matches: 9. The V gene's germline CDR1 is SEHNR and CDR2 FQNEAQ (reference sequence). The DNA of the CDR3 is TGTGCCAGCAGCCCAGGGGGAAGCGGACGCACAGATACGCAGTATTTT. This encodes CASSPGGSGRTDTQYF.

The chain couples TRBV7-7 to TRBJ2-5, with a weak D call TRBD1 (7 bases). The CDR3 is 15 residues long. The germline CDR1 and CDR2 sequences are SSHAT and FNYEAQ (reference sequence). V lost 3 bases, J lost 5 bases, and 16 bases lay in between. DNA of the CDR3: TGTGCCAGCAGCTTTCTCACAGGGGCGGGGGAGACCCAGTACTTC. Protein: CASSFLTGAGETQYF. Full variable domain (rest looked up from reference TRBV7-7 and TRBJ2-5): GAGVSQSPRYKVTKRGQDVTLRCDPISSHATLYWYQQALGQGPEFLTYFNYEAQPDKSGLPSDRFSAERPEGSISTLTIQRTEQRDSAMYRCASSFLTGAGETQYFGPGTRLLVL.

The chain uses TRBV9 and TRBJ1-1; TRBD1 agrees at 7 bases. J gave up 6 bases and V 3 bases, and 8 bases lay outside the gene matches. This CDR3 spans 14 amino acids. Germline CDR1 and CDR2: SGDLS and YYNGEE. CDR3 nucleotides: TGTGCCAGCAGCGCCTACTCAGGGGGGGCTGAAGCTTTCTTT. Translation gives CASSAYSGGAEAFF.

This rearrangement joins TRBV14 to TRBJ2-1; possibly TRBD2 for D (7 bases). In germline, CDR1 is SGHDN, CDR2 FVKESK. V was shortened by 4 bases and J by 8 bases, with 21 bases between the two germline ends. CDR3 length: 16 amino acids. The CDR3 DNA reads TGTGCCAGCAGCCCCCAAGGGGGGGAGAGGCGACATGAGCAGTTCTTC. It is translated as CASSPQGGERRHEQFF. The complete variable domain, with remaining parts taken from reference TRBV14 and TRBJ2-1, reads EAGVTQFPSHSVIEKGQTVTLRCDPISGHDNLYWYRRVMGKEIKFLLHFVKESKQDESGMPNNRFLAERTGGTYSTLKVQPAELEDSGVYFCASSPQGGERRHEQFFGPGTRLTVL.

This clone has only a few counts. CDR3 amino acids: CASSSTITTGFYF. The CDR3 DNA reads TGTGCCAGCAGTTCGACGATAACGACAGGATTCTACTTC. This chain links TRBV6-5 with TRBJ2-7, with TRBD1 as a possible D gene (6 bases). Germline V lookup: CDR1 MNHEY, CDR2 SVGAGI. Trimming removed 4 bases from V and 13 bases from J, with 20 bases in between. The CDR3 is 13 amino acids.

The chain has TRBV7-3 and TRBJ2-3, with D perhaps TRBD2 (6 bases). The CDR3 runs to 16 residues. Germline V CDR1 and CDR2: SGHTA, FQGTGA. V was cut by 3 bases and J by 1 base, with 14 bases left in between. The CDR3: CASSFLGGTGTDTQYF. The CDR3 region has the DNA TGTGCCAGCAGCTTCCTTGGGGGGACCGGCACAGATACGCAGTATTTT.

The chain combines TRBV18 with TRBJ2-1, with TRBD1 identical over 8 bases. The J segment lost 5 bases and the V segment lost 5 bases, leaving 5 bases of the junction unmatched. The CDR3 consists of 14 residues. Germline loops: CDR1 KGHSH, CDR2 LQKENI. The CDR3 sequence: CASSYATGDNEQFF. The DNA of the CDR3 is TGTGCCAGCTCATATGCGACAGGGGACAATGAGCAGTTCTTC.

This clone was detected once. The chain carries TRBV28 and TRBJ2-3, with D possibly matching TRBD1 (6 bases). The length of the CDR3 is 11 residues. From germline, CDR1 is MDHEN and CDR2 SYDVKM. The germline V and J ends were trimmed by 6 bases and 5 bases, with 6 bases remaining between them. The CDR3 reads CASRDRDTQYF. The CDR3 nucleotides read TGTGCCAGCAGGGACAGAGATACGCAGTATTTT.

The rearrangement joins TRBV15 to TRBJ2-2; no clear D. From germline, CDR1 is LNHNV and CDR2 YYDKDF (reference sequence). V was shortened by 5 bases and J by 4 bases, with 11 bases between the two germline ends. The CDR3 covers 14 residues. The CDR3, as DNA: TGTGCCACCAGCGGTTGGGATCTCACCGGGGAGCTGTTTTTT. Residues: CATSGWDLTGELFF.

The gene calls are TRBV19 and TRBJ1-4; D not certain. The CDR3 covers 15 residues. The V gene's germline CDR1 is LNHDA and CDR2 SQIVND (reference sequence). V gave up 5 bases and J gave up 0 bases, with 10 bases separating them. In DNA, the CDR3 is TGTGCCAGTAGTTTCCTCCAGACAACTAATGAAAAACTGTTTTTT. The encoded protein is CASSFLQTTNEKLFF.

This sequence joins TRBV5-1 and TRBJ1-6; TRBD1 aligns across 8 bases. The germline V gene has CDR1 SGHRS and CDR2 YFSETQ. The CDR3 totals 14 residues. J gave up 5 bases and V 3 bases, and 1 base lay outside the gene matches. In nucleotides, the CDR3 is TGCGCCAGCAGCTCGGGACAGGATAATTCACCCCTCCACTTT. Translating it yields CASSSGQDNSPLHF.

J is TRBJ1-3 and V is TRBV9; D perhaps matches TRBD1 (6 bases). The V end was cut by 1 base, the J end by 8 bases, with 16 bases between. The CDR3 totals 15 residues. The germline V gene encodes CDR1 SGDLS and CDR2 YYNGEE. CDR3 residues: CASSVYGRGGDTIYF. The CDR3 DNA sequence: TGTGCCAGCAGCGTATACGGCAGGGGTGGTGACACCATATATTTT. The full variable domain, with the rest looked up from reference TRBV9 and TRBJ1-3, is DSGVTQTPKHLITATGQRVTLRCSPRSGDLSVYWYQQSLDQGLQFLIQYYNGEERAKGNILERFSAQQFPDLHSELNLSSLELGDSALYFCASSVYGRGGDTIYFGEGSWLTVV.

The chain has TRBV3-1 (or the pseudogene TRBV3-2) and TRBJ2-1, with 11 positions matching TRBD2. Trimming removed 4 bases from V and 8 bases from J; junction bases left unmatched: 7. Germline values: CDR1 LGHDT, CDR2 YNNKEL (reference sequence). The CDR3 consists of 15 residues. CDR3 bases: TGTGCCAGCAGCCCCTTGATAGCGGGAGGGCATGAGCAGTTCTTC. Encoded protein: CASSPLIAGGHEQFF.

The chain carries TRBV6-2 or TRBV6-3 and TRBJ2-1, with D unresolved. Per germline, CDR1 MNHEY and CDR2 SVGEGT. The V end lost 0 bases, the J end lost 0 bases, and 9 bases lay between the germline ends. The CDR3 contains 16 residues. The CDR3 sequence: CASSYSLRSSYNEQFF. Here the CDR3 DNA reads TGTGCCAGCAGTTACTCGCTCAGGAGCTCCTACAATGAGCAGTTCTTC.

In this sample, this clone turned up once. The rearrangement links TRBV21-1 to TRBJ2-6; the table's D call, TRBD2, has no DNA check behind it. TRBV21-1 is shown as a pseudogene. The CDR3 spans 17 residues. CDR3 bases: TGTGCCAGCAGCAAAGGTCTCGGGGGAACTGGGGCCAACGTCCTGACTTTC. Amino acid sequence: CASSKGLGGTGANVLTF.